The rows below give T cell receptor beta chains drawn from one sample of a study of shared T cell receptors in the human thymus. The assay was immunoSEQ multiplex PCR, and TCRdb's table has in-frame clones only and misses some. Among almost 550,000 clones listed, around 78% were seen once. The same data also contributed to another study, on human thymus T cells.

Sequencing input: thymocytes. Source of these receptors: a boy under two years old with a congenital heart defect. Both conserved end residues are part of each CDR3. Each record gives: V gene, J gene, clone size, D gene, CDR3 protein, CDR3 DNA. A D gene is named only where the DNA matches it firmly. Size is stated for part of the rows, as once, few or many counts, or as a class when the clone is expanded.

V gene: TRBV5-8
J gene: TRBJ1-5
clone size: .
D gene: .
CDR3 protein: CASSFPGGLNQPQHF
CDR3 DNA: TGTGCCAGCAGCTTCCCCGGGGGGTTAAATCAGCCCCAGCATTTT

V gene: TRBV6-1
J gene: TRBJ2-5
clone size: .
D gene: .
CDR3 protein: CARMDFFQETQYF
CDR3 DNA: TGTGCCAGGATGGACTTTTTCCAAGAGACCCAGTACTTC

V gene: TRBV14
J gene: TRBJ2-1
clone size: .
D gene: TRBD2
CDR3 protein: CASSLRLAGLSYNEQFF
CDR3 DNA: TGTGCCAGCAGCCTACGACTAGCGGGGCTCTCCTACAATGAGCAGTTCTTC

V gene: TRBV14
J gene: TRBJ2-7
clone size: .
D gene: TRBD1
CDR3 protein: CASSHLPTQGSYEQYF
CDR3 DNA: TGTGCCAGCAGCCATTTACCGACACAGGGGTCCTACGAGCAGTACTTC

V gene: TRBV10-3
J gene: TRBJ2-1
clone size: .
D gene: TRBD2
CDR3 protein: CASGSPGDREQFF
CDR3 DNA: TGTGCCAGCGGGAGCCCCGGGGATCGGGAGCAGTTCTTC

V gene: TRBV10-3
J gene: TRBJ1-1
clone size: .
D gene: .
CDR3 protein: CAISESAGVNTEAFF
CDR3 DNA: TGTGCCATCAGTGAGTCGGCAGGGGTGAACACTGAAGCTTTCTTT

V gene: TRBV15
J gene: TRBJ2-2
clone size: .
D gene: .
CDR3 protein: CATSVGAGELFF
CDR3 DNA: TGTGCCACCAGCGTCGGGGCCGGGGAGCTGTTTTTT

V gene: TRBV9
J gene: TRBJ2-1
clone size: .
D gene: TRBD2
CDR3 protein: CASSGIAGENNEQFF
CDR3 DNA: TGTGCCAGCAGCGGCATAGCGGGAGAGAATAATGAGCAGTTCTTC

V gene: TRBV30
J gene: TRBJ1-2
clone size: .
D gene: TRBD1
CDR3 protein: CAWTAGQGWNGYTF
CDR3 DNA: TGTGCCTGGACCGCCGGACAGGGGTGGAATGGCTACACCTTC

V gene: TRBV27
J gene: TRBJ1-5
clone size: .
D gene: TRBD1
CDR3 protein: CASSSGTGHNQPQHF
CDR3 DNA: TGTGCCAGCAGTTCAGGGACAGGGCACAATCAGCCCCAGCATTTT

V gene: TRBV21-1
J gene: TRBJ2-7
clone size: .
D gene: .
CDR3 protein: CASSKVPGAYEQYF
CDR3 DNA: TGTGCCAGCAGCAAAGTTCCAGGGGCCTACGAGCAGTACTTC

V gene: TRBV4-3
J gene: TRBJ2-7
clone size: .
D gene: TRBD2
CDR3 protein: CASSQASGLAGYEQYF
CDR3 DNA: TGCGCCAGCAGCCAAGCTTCGGGACTAGCGGGGTACGAGCAGTACTTC

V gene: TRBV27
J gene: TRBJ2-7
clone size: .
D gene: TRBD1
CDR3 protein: CASSRIPGQPSEQYF
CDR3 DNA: TGTGCCAGCAGTCGAATTCCGGGACAGCCCTCCGAGCAGTACTTC

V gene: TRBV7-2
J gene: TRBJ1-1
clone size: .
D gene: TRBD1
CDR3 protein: CASSEGDRGPWEAFF
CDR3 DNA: TGTGCCAGCAGCGAGGGGGACAGGGGGCCTTGGGAAGCTTTCTTT

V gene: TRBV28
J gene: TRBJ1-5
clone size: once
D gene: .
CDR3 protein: CASRHRENSNQPQHF
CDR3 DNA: TGTGCCAGCAGGCACAGGGAGAATAGCAATCAGCCCCAGCATTTT

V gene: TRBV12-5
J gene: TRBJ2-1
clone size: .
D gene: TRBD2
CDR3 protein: CASGLVRLAGGFDEQFF
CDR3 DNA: TGTGCTAGTGGTTTGGTACGCCTAGCGGGAGGTTTCGATGAGCAGTTCTTC

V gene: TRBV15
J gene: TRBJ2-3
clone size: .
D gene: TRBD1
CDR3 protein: CATSNRDREADTQYF
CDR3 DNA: TGTGCCACCAGCAACCGGGACAGGGAGGCAGATACGCAGTATTTT

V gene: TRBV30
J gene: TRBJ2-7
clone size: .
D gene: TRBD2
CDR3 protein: CAWKPPLSGRDGDYEQYF
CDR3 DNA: TGTGCCTGGAAACCTCCCCTTTCAGGGAGGGATGGGGACTACGAGCAGTACTTC

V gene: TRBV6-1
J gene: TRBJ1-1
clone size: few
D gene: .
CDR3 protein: CASSEAFPESTEAFF
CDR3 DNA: TGTGCCAGCAGTGAAGCCTTTCCAGAAAGCACTGAAGCTTTCTTT

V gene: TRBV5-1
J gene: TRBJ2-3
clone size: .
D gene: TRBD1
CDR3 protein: CASTSGQGRTDTQYF
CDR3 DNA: TGCGCCAGCACCTCCGGACAGGGGAGGACAGATACGCAGTATTTT

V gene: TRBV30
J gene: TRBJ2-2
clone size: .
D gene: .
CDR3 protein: CAWSLRDSYTGELFF
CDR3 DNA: TGTGCCTGGAGTCTTCGCGACAGTTACACCGGGGAGCTGTTTTTT

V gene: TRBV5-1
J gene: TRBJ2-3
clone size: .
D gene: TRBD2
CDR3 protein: CASSPQAGGYHLFTDTQYF
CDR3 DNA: TGCGCCAGCAGCCCTCAAGCGGGAGGGTACCATCTCTTCACAGATACGCAGTATTTT

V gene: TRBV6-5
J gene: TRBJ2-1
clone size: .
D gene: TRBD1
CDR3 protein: CASIKQGGSYNEQFF
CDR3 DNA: TGTGCCAGCATCAAACAGGGGGGCTCCTACAATGAGCAGTTCTTC

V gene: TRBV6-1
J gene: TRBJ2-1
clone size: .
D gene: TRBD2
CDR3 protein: CASSERSGRGNEQFF
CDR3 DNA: TGTGCCAGCAGTGAACGCAGCGGGAGGGGTAATGAGCAGTTCTTC

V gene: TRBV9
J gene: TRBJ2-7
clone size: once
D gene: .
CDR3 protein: CASSSQAGDNEQYF
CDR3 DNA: TGTGCCAGCAGCTCCCAAGCGGGTGACAACGAGCAGTACTTC

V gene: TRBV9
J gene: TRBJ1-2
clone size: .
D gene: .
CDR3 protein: CASSGRRSYGYTF
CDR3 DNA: TGTGCCAGCAGCGGAAGACGGAGCTATGGCTACACCTTC

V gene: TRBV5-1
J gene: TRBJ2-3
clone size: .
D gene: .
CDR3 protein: CASSLGRTMPDTQYF
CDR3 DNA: TGCGCCAGCAGCTTGGGCCGGACAATGCCAGATACGCAGTATTTT

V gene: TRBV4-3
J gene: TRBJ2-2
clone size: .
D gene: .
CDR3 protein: CASSPQGIPDGLNTGELFF
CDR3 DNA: TGCGCCAGCAGCCCCCAGGGGATACCTGACGGCCTGAACACCGGGGAGCTGTTTTTT

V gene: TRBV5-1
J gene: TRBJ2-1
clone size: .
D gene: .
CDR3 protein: CASSPDSYNEQFF
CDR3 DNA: TGCGCCAGCAGCCCGGACAGCTACAATGAGCAGTTCTTC

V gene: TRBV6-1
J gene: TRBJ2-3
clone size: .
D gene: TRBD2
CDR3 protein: CASKRENLDDTQYF
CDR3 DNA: TGTGCCAGCAAGCGGGAGAACCTGGATGATACGCAGTATTTT

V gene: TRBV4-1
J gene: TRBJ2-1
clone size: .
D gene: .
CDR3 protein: CASSPERLLYNEQFF
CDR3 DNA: TGCGCCAGCAGCCCGGAGCGACTTCTCTACAATGAGCAGTTCTTC

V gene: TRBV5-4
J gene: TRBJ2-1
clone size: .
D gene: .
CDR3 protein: CASSLGSGDVKIGTYNEQFF
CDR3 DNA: TGTGCCAGCAGCTTGGGGTCGGGAGACGTCAAGATAGGGACCTACAATGAGCAGTTCTTC

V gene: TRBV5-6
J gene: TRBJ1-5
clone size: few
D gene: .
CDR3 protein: CASSLAGNQPQHF
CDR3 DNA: TGTGCCAGCAGCTTGGCGGGAAACCAGCCCCAGCATTTT

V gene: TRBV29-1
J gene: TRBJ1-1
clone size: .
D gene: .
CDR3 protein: CSVALGARVSTEAFF
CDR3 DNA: TGCAGCGTTGCTCTCGGTGCCAGGGTGTCCACTGAAGCTTTCTTT

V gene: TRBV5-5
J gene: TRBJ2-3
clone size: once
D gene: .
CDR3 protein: CASSPSSGGDTQYF
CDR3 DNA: TGTGCCAGCAGCCCATCTAGTGGAGGGGATACGCAGTATTTT

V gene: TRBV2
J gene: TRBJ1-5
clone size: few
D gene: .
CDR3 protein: CASSPDRTSNQPQHF
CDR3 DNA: TGTGCCAGCAGTCCCGACAGGACGAGCAATCAGCCCCAGCATTTT